The 18 T cell receptor beta chains reported below all come from one sample, sequenced in a study of blood T cells in healthy people across ages. Primers used in a second PCR of roughly 7 to 12 cycles were a sample-barcoded 5' primer and a J-beta primer mix. TCRdb processed the 5' RACE reads anew with MiXCR; each CDR3 protein has one entry. Of around 580,000 distinct CDR3 sequences in the sample, more than 45% were seen once. The sequenced sample was blood. These receptors were obtained from an elderly man in good health.

This chain joins TRBV29-1 and TRBJ1-1; 8 bases line up with TRBD1. J lost 4 bases, V lost 6 bases, and 10 bases had no gene match. This CDR3 spans 14 amino acids. CDR1 and CDR2 from the germline V gene are SQVTM and ANQGSEA. As DNA, the CDR3 is TGCAGCGTGCGGGCCGGGACAGGCTTCACTGAAGCTTTCTTT. As protein: CSVRAGTGFTEAFF.

This chain connects TRBV5-1 to TRBJ1-1; D is possibly TRBD1 (5 bases). The germline gives CDR1 SGHRS, CDR2 YFSETQ. V was trimmed by 3 bases and J by 3 bases, leaving 12 bases between them. The CDR3 runs 14 residues. The CDR3 spells CASSSQVADTEAFF. CDR3 sequence (DNA): TGCGCCAGCAGCTCACAGGTTGCGGACACTGAAGCTTTCTTT.

V and J are TRBV6-6 and TRBJ2-3; 8 positions match TRBD2. The CDR3 sequence is 15 residues long. V lost 7 bases, J lost 0 bases, and 6 bases stayed unmatched. CDR1 and CDR2 from the germline V gene are MNHNY and SVGAGI (reference sequence). The CDR3 spells CASTAGGSSTDTQYF. In DNA, the CDR3 is TGTGCCAGCACCGCGGGAGGCTCTAGCACAGATACGCAGTATTTT.

The rearrangement joins TRBV20-1 to TRBJ2-7, with D maybe TRBD1 (5 bases). V was shortened by 2 bases and J by 5 bases, with 13 bases between the two germline ends. The germline gives CDR1 DFQATT, CDR2 SNEGSKA (reference sequence). CDR3 length: 13 residues. The CDR3, as DNA: TGCAGTGCTAGAAGCCAGGGTCCCAACGAGCAGTACTTC. Translation: CSARSQGPNEQYF.

This clonotype was recorded only once. The J gene is TRBJ2-1, the V gene TRBV20-1, with 9 positions matching TRBD1. Germline V CDR1 and CDR2: DFQATT, SNEGSKA (reference sequence). This CDR3 comprises 15 residues. Trimming took 5 bases from V and 4 from J; bases not matched to a gene: 9. The CDR3, as DNA: TGCAGTGCTCTGGCGGGGACAGGGCAGTACAATGAGCAGTTCTTC. It specifies CSALAGTGQYNEQFF.

In its sample, this clonotype was seen a few times. This chain uses TRBV6-5 with TRBJ1-4; 8 bases map to TRBD1. The V segment lost 0 bases and the J segment 3 bases; nucleotides outside the gene matches: 9. The CDR3 sequence is 18 residues long. Looked up from germline, CDR1 is MNHEY and CDR2 is SVGAGI. The chain's CDR3 is CASSYSNRGLGANEKLFF. The CDR3 region has the DNA TGTGCCAGCAGTTACTCGAACAGGGGGTTAGGAGCTAATGAAAAACTGTTTTTT.

V is TRBV12-3 or TRBV12-4 and J is TRBJ2-7; D call uncertain. V was clipped by 3 bases and J by 2 bases, with 8 bases between them. This CDR3 is 13 amino acids long. The CDR3 bases are TGTGCCAGCAGTTTGTCGAAGGCCTACGAGCAGTACTTC. Its translation is CASSLSKAYEQYF.

This sequence joins TRBV10-3 and TRBJ2-7; maybe TRBD2 (5 bases). The CDR3 totals 12 residues. The V end was cut by 10 bases, the J end by 2 bases, with 12 bases between. Germline-derived CDR1 and CDR2 are ENHRY and SYGVKD. The CDR3 loop reads CATDAGAYEQYF. In DNA, the CDR3 is TGTGCCACCGACGCCGGGGCCTACGAGCAGTACTTC.

J is TRBJ1-2 and V is TRBV3-1; no clear D. With 10 bases removed from V and 2 bases from J, the gap between germline ends came to 14 bases. This CDR3 spans 13 amino acids. Germline V gene lookup returns CDR1 LGHDT and CDR2 YNNKEL (reference sequence). The CDR3 coding sequence is TGTGCCACGAGGCCGGGCAGAAACTATGGCTACACCTTC. Translated: CATRPGRNYGYTF.

As regards this clonotype: At one end, the junction sequence differs from germline, possibly due to a read error. V gene TRBV5-6 combines with J gene TRBJ2-7; a weak D match, TRBD2 (7 bases). Near its end, the DNA agrees better with TRBJ2-5, so the J call may be wrong. CDR3 size: 14 residues. CDR1 SGHDT and CDR2 YYEEEE come from the germline V gene. The CDR3 loop reads CTSSITGRAETQYF. As DNA, the CDR3 is TGTACCAGCAGCATCACAGGGAGGGCGGAGACCCAGTACTTC.

CDR3 sequence: CASSPAEYLNEQFF. The CDR3 bases are TGTGCCAGCTCACCGGCAGAGTATCTCAATGAGCAGTTCTTC. The chain carries TRBV18 and TRBJ2-1; D is ambiguous. V dropped 3 bases and J dropped 6 bases, with 12 bases sitting between them. The CDR3 extends over 14 amino acids. Germline V gene data show CDR1 as KGHSH and CDR2 as LQKENI. The entire variable domain, with the rest obtained from reference TRBV18 and TRBJ2-1, is as follows: NAGVMQNPRHLVRRRGQEARLRCSPMKGHSHVYWYRQLPEEGLKFMVYLQKENIIDESGMPKERFSAEFPKEGPSILRIQQVVRGDSAAYFCASSPAEYLNEQFFGPGTRLTVL.

The chain combines TRBV20-1 with TRBJ2-3; 9 nucleotides match TRBD2. The germline CDR1 and CDR2 sequences are DFQATT and SNEGSKA (reference sequence). J was trimmed by 4 bases and V by 6 bases; bases with no gene match: 8. The CDR3 is made up of 14 amino acids. The CDR3 spells CSASRAGGADTQYF. CDR3 bases: TGCAGTGCAAGCCGGGCGGGAGGGGCAGATACGCAGTATTTT.

The rearrangement links TRBV6-5 to TRBJ1-4, with a possible D match to TRBD1 (5 bases). The CDR3 length is 14 residues. Trimming removed 0 bases at V and 8 bases at J, with 10 bases between. The germline V gene encodes CDR1 MNHEY and CDR2 SVGAGI. CDR3 in DNA: TGTGCCAGCAGTTACTCCTGGGACGAGGAAAAACTGTTTTTT. Residues: CASSYSWDEEKLFF.

With respect to this clonotype: A much larger clonotype is one base distant, so this may be a read error. V gene TRBV6-5 combines with J gene TRBJ2-7, with a weak D call TRBD1 (6 bases). This CDR3 region has 16 residues. The germline CDR1 and CDR2 sequences are MNHEY and SVGAGI. CDR3 DNA: TGTGCCTGCAGTTACTCGGGACACAGGGCATCCTACGAGCAGTACTTC. Translating it yields CACSYSGHRASYEQYF.

Concerning this clonotype: A much larger clone lies a single base off, so this may be a read error. The chain employs TRBV6-5 and TRBJ2-1, with 9 bases matching TRBD2. The CDR3 is made up of 14 amino acids. The trim removed 5 bases at V and 6 bases at J, leaving 5 bases unmatched. The germline V gene has CDR1 MNHEY and CDR2 SVGAGI. CDR3 residues: CASSSGGICNEQFF. CDR3 DNA: TGTGCCAGCAGTAGCGGGGGGATTTGCAATGAGCAGTTCTTC.

This chain links TRBV18 with TRBJ2-5, with 9 bases that match TRBD1. The V segment lost 3 bases and the J segment 11 bases; nucleotides outside the gene matches: 10. The CDR3 covers 14 residues. CDR1 KGHSH and CDR2 LQKENI come from the germline V gene. The CDR3 region is CASSPGQGFDEQYF. The DNA for the CDR3 is TGTGCCAGCTCACCGGGACAGGGCTTTGATGAGCAGTACTTC. Based on the CDR3 plus reference TRBV18 and TRBJ2-5, the full variable domain is NAGVMQNPRHLVRRRGQEARLRCSPMKGHSHVYWYRQLPEEGLKFMVYLQKENIIDESGMPKERFSAEFPKEGPSILRIQQVVRGDSAAYFCASSPGQGFDEQYFGPGTRLLVL.

The V and J genes are TRBV6-5 and TRBJ2-3, with a possible D match to TRBD1 (6 bases). The germline CDR1 and CDR2 sequences are MNHEY and SVGAGI. The CDR3 totals 15 residues. Trimming stripped 5 bases from V and 4 bases from J, with 16 bases between. The CDR3 bases are TGTGCCAGCAGTACAACAGGGAATCGCGCAGATACGCAGTATTTT. This translates into CASSTTGNRADTQYF.

This clonotype came up many times. The chain links TRBV6-5 to TRBJ2-7; 8 bases agree with TRBD1. V shed 0 bases, J shed 2 bases, and the junction held 3 bases outside the gene matches. Germline assignment: CDR1 MNHEY and CDR2 SVGAGI. This CDR3 has 15 residues. CDR3 coding DNA: TGTGCCAGCAGTTACTCGAACAGGGGGGCCTACGAGCAGTACTTC. Protein: CASSYSNRGAYEQYF.